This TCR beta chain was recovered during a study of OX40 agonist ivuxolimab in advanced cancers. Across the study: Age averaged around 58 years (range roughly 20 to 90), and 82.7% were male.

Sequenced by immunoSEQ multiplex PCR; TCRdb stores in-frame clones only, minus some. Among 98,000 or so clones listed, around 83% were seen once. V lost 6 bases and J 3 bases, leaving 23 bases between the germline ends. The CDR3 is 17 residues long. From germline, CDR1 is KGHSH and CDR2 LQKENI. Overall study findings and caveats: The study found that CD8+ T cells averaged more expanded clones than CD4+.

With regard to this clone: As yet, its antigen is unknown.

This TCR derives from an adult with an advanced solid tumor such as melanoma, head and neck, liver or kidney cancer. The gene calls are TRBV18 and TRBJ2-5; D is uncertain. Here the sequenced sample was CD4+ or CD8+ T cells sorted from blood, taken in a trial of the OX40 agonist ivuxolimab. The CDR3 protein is CASSQLDRLDGKETQYF. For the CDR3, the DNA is TGTGCCAGCTCCCAATTGGACCGGCTAGATGGGAAAGAGACCCAGTACTTC.